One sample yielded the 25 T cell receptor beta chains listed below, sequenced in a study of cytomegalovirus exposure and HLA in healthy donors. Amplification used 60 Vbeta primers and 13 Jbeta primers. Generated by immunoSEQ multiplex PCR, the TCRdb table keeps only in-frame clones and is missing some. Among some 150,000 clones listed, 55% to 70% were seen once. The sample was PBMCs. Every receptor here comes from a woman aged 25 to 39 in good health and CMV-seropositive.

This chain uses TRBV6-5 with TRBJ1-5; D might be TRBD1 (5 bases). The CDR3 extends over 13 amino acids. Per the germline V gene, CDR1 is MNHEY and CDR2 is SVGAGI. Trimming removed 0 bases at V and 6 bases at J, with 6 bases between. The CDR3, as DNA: TGTGCCAGCAGTTACTCTAGGGGTCAGCCCCAGCATTTT. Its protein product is CASSYSRGQPQHF.

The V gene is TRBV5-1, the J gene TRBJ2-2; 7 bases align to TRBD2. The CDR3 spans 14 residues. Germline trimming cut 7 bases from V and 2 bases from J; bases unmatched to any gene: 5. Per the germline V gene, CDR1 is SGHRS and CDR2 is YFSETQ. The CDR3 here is CASGGDGNTGELFF. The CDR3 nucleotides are TGCGCCAGCGGGGGGGACGGAAACACCGGGGAGCTGTTTTTT.

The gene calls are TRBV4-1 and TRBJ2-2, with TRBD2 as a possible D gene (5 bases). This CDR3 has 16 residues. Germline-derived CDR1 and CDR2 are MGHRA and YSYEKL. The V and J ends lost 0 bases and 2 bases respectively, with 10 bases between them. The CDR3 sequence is CASSQESGVNTGELFF. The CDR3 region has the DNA TGCGCCAGCAGCCAAGAGTCCGGGGTTAACACCGGGGAGCTGTTTTTT.

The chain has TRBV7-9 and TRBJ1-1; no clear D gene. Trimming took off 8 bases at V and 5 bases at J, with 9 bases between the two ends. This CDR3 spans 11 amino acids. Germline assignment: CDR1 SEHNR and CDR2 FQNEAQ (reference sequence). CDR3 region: CASRRSTEAFF. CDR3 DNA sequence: TGTGCCAGCCGAAGGAGTACTGAAGCTTTCTTT.

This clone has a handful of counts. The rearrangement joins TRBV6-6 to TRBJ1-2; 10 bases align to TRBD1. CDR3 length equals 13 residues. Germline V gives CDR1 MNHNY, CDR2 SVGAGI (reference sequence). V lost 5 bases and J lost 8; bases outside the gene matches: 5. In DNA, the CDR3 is TGTGCCAGCAGTAGGACAGGGGGAGCGGGCTACACCTTC. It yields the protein CASSRTGGAGYTF.

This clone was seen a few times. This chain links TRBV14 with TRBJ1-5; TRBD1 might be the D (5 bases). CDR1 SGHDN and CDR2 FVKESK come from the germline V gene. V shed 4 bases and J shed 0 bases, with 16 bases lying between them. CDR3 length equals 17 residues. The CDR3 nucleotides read TGTGCCAGCAGCCCCTGGGGCGGGGCAAATAGCAATCAGCCCCAGCATTTT. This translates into CASSPWGGANSNQPQHF.

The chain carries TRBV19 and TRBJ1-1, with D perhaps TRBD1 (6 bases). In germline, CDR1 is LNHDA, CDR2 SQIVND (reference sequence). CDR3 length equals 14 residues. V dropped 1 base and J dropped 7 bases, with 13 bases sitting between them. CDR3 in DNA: TGTGCCAGTAGTATAGGATCGGGGGGCCGTGAAGCTTTCTTT. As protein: CASSIGSGGREAFF.

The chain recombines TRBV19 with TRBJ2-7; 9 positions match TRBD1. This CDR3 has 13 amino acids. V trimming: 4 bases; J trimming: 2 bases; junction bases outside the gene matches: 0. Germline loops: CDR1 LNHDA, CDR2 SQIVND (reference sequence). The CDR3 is CASSRTGAYEQYF. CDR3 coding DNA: TGTGCCAGTAGTAGGACAGGGGCCTACGAGCAGTACTTC.

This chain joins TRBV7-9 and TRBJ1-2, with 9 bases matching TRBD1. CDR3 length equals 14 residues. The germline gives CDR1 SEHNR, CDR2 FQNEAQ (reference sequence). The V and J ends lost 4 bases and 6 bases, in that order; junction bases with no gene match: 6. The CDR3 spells CASSSRTGADGYTF. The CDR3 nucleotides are TGTGCCAGCAGCTCCCGGACAGGGGCGGATGGCTACACCTTC. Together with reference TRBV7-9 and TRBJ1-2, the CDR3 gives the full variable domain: DTGVSQNPRHKITKRGQNVTFRCDPISEHNRLYWYRQTLGQGPEFLTYFQNEAQLEKSRLLSDRFSAERPKGSFSTLEIQRTEQGDSAMYLCASSSRTGADGYTFGSGTRLTVV.

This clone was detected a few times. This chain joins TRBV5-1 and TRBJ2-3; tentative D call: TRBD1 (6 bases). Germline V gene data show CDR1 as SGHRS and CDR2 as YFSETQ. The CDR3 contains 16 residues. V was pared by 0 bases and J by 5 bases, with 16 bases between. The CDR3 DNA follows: TGCGCCAGCAGCTTGGCCCCGACAGGTTTCGAAGATACGCAGTATTTT. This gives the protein CASSLAPTGFEDTQYF.

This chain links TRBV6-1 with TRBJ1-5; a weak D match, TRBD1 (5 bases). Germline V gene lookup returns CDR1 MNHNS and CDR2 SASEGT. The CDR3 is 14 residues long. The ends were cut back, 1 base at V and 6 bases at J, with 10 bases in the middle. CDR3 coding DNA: TGTGCCAGCAGTGAAGGCAGGGCGAGTCAGCCCCAGCATTTT. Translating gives CASSEGRASQPQHF.

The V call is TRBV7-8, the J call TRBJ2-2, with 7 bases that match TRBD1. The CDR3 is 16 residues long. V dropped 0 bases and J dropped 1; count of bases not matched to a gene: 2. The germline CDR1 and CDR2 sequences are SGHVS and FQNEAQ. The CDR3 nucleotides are TGTGCCAGCAGCTTAGCGTGGGACAGGAACACCGGGGAGCTGTTTTTT. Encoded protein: CASSLAWDRNTGELFF.

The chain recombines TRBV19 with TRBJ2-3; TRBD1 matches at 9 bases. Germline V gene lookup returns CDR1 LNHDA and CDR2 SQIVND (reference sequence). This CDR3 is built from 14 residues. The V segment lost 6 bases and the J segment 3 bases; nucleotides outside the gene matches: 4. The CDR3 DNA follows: TGTGCCAGTAGCTCGGGACAGGGTACAGATACGCAGTATTTT. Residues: CASSSGQGTDTQYF.

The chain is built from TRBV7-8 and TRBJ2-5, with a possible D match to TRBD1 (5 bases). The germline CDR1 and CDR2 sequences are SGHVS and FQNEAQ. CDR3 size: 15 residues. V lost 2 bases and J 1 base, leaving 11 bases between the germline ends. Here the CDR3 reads CASSLPWGFQETQYF. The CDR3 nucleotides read TGTGCCAGCAGCTTACCTTGGGGCTTCCAAGAGACCCAGTACTTC.

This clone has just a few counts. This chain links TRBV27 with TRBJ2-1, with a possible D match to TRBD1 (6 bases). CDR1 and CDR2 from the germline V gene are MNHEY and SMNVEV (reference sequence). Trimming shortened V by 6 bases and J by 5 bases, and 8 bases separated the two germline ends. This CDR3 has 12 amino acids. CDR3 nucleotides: TGTGCCAGCAGGGGGGCGGACAATGAGCAGTTCTTC. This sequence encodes CASRGADNEQFF.

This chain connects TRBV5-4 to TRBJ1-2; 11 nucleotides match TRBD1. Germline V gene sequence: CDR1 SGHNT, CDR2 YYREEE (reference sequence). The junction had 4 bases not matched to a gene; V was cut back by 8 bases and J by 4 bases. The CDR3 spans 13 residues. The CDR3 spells CASLGQGGYGYTF. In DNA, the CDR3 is TGTGCCAGTTTGGGACAGGGGGGCTATGGCTACACCTTC.

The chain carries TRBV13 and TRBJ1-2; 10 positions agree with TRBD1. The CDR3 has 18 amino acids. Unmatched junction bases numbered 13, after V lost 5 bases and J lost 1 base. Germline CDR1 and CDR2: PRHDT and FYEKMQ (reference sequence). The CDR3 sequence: CASSPIGTGDFRNYGYTF. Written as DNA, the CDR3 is TGTGCCAGCAGCCCTATCGGGACAGGGGATTTTCGTAACTATGGCTACACCTTC.

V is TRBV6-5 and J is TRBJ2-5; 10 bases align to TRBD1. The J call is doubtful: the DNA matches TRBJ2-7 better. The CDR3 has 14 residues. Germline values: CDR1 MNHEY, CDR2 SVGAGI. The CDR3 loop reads CASRPGQGSYEQYF. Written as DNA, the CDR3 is TGTGCCAGCAGACCGGGACAGGGGTCCTACGAGCAGTACTTC.

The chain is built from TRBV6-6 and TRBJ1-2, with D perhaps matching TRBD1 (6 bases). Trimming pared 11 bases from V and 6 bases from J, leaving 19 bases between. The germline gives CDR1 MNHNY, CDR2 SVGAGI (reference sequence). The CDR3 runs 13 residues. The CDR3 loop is CAAIDRKWDGYTF. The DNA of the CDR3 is TGTGCCGCAATAGACAGGAAGTGGGATGGCTACACCTTC.

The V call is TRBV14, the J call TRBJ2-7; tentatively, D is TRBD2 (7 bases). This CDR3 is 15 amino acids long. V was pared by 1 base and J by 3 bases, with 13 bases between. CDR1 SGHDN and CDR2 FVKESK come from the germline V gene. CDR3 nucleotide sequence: TGTGCCAGCAGCCAAGCGGGGGGCGCTGGCTACGAGCAGTACTTC. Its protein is CASSQAGGAGYEQYF. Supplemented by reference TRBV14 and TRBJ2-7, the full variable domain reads EAGVTQFPSHSVIEKGQTVTLRCDPISGHDNLYWYRRVMGKEIKFLLHFVKESKQDESGMPNNRFLAERTGGTYSTLKVQPAELEDSGVYFCASSQAGGAGYEQYFGPGTRLTVT.

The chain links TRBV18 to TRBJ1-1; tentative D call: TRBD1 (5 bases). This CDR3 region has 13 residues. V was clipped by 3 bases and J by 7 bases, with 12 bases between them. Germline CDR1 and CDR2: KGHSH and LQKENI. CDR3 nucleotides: TGTGCCAGCTCACCGCATACCCAGGGTGAAGCTTTCTTT. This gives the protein CASSPHTQGEAFF.

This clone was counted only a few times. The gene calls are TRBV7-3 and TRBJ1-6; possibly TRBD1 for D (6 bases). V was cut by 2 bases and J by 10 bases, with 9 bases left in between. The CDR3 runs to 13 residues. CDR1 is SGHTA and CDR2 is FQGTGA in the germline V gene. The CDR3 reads CASSLGQNSPLHF. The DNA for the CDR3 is TGTGCCAGCAGCTTAGGACAGAACTCACCCCTCCACTTT.

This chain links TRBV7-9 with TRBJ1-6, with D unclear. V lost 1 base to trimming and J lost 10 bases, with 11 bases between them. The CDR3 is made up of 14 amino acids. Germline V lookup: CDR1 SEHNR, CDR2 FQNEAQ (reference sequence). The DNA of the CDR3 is TGTGCCAGCAGCTTAGGAGGGCCGGCCTCACCCCTCCACTTT. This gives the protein CASSLGGPASPLHF. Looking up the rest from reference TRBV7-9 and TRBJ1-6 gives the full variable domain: DTGVSQNPRHKITKRGQNVTFRCDPISEHNRLYWYRQTLGQGPEFLTYFQNEAQLEKSRLLSDRFSAERPKGSFSTLEIQRTEQGDSAMYLCASSLGGPASPLHFGNGTRLTVT.

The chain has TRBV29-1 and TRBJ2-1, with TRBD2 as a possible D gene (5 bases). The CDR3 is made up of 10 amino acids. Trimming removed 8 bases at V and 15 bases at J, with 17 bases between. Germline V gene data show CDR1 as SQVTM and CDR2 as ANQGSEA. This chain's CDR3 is CSPVEGSSFF. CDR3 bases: TGCAGCCCAGTTGAAGGGAGTTCGTTCTTC.

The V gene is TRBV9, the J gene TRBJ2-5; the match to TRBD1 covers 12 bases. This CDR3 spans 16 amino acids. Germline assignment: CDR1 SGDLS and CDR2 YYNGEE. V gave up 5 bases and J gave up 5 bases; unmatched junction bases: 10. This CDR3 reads CASSRSGTGGLETQYF. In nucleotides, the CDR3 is TGTGCCAGCAGTCGCTCTGGGACAGGGGGCCTGGAGACCCAGTACTTC. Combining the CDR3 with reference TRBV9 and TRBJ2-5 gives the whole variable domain DSGVTQTPKHLITATGQRVTLRCSPRSGDLSVYWYQQSLDQGLQFLIQYYNGEERAKGNILERFSAQQFPDLHSELNLSSLELGDSALYFCASSRSGTGGLETQYFGPGTRLLVL.